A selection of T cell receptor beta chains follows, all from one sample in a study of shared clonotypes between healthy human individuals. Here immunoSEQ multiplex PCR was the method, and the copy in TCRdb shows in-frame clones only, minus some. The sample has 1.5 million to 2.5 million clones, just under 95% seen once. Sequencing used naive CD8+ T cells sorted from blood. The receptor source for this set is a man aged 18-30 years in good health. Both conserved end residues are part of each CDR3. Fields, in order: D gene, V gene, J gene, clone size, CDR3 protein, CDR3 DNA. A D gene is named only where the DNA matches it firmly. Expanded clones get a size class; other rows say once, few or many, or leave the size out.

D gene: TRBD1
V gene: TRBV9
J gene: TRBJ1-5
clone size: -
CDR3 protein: CASSAGGQPQHF
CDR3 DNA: TGTGCCAGCAGCGCAGGGGGGCAGCCCCAGCATTTT

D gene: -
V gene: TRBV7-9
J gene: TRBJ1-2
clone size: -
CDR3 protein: CASSLGRDGYTF
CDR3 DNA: TGTGCCAGCAGCTTGGGGAGGGATGGCTACACCTTC

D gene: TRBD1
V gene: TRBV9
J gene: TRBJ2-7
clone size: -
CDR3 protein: CASSDGDRGDEQYF
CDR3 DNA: TGTGCCAGCAGCGACGGGGACAGGGGCGACGAGCAGTACTTC

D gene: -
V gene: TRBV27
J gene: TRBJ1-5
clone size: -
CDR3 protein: CASSPSWGESNQPQHF
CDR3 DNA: TGTGCCAGCAGTCCCTCATGGGGCGAGAGCAATCAGCCCCAGCATTTT

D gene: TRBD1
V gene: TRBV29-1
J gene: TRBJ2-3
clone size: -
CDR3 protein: CSVVRGDRGVDTQYF
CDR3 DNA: TGCAGCGTGGTTCGCGGGGACAGGGGAGTGGATACGCAGTATTTT

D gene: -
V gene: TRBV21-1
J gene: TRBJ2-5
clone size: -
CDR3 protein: CASKERGTEETQYF
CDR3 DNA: TGTGCCAGCAAGGAGCGGGGGACTGAAGAGACCCAGTACTTC

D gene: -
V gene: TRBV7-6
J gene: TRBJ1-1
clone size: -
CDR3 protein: CASSSGTEAFF
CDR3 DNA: TGTGCCAGCAGCTCGGGCACTGAAGCTTTCTTT

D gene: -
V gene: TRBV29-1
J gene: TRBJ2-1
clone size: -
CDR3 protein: CSVEGWDFPNNEQFF
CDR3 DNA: TGCAGCGTTGAAGGCTGGGACTTTCCTAACAATGAGCAGTTCTTC

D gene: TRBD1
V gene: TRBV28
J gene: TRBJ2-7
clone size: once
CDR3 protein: CASSFQTGSSYEQYF
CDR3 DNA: TGTGCCAGCAGTTTTCAGACAGGGTCTTCCTACGAGCAGTACTTC

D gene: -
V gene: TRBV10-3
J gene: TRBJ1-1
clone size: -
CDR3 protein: CAIKDPGINTEAFF
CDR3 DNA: TGTGCCATCAAAGATCCAGGGATTAACACTGAAGCTTTCTTT

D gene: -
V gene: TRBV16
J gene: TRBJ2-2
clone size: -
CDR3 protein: CASSLQTGAVGELFF
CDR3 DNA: TGTGCCAGCAGCCTCCAAACAGGTGCAGTCGGGGAGCTGTTTTTT

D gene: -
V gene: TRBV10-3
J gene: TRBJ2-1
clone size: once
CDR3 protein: CAISESHTTGGQFF
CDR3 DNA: TGTGCCATCAGTGAGTCCCACACCACGGGCGGGCAGTTCTTC

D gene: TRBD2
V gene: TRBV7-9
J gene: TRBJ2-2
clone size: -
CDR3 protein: CASRDLAGASGELFF
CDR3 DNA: TGTGCCAGCAGGGATCTAGCGGGAGCATCCGGGGAGCTGTTTTTT

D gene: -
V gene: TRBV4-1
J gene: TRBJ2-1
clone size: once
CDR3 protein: CASSQEWSPTSYNEQFF
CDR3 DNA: TGCGCCAGCAGCCAAGAATGGAGTCCTACTAGCTACAATGAGCAGTTCTTC

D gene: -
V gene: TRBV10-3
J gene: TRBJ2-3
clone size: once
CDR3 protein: CAISDKGNTDTQYF
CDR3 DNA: TGTGCCATCAGTGATAAAGGGAACACAGATACGCAGTATTTT

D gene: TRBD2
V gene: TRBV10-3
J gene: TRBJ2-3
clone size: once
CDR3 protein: CATQQFETSGRTSTDTQYF
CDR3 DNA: TGTGCCACCCAACAATTCGAGACTAGCGGGAGGACTAGCACAGATACGCAGTATTTT

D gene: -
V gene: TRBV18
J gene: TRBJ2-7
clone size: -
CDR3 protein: CASSPPPGRAPDEQYF
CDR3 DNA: TGTGCCAGCTCACCACCCCCGGGCAGGGCCCCGGACGAGCAGTACTTC

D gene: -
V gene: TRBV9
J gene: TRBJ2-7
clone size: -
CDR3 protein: CASSAGPDTYEQYF
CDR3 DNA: TGTGCCAGCAGCGCAGGACCGGACACTTACGAGCAGTACTTC

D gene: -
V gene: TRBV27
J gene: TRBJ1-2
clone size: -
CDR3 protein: CASSLAGATAGYTF
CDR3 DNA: TGTGCCAGCAGTTTGGCGGGGGCAACGGCTGGCTACACCTTC

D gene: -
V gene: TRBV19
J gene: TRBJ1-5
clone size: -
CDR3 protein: CASSIKGGSNQPQHF
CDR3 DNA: TGTGCCAGTAGTATAAAGGGGGGAAGCAATCAGCCCCAGCATTTT

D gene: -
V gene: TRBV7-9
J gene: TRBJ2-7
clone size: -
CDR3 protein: CASSLGGDDEQYF
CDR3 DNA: TGTGCCAGCAGCTTAGGCGGGGACGACGAGCAGTACTTC

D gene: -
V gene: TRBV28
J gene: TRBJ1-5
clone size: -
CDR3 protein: CASSFSTADQPQHF
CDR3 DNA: TGTGCCAGCAGTTTTAGTACAGCGGATCAGCCCCAGCATTTT

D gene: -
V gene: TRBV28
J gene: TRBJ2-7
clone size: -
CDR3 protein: CASWGGGAYEQYF
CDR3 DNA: TGTGCCAGCTGGGGGGGCGGGGCCTACGAGCAGTACTTC

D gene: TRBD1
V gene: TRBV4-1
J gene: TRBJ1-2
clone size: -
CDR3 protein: CASSQERQGYGYTF
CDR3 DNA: TGCGCCAGCAGCCAAGAGCGACAGGGGTATGGCTACACCTTC

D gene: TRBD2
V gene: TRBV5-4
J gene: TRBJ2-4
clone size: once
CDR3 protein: CAVGSSGGEDIQYF
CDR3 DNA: TGTGCCGTCGGGAGTAGCGGGGGGGAGGACATTCAGTACTTC